These 19 T cell receptor beta chains came from one sample sequenced in a study of blood T cell repertoires in COVID-19. Profiled with immunoSEQ multiplex PCR; TCRdb holds only in-frame clones, not every one. Of 70,000 or so clones listed, around 80% are singletons. Sequencing input: peripheral blood. These receptors were obtained from a human donor in a cohort sampled during active COVID-19.

V and J are TRBV10-2 and TRBJ2-3, with D tentatively TRBD2 (6 bases). V dropped 3 bases and J dropped 1 base, with 14 bases sitting between them. The CDR3 is 16 amino acids. The germline CDR1 and CDR2 sequences are WSHSY and SAAADI. The CDR3 bases are TGCGCCAGCAGTGAAGGTGGGACTGGACGCACAGATACGCAGTATTTT. It is translated as CASSEGGTGRTDTQYF.

The chain combines TRBV3-1 (or the pseudogene TRBV3-2) with TRBJ2-7; D is unresolved. Germline V gene lookup returns CDR1 LGHDT and CDR2 YNNKEL (reference sequence). CDR3 length: 14 amino acids. V lost 0 bases and J lost 1, with 7 bases in between. CDR3 sequence: CASSQDLQSYEQYF. In DNA form, the CDR3 reads TGTGCCAGCAGCCAAGATTTGCAGTCCTACGAGCAGTACTTC.

The rearrangement joins TRBV3-1 (or the pseudogene TRBV3-2) to TRBJ2-2; maybe TRBD2 (6 bases). V dropped 7 bases and J dropped 7 bases, with 19 bases sitting between them. The length of the CDR3 is 15 residues. Germline lookup yields CDR1 LGHDT and CDR2 YNNKEL (reference sequence). This chain's CDR3 is CASKEASVWGGELFF. The CDR3 DNA sequence: TGTGCCAGCAAGGAGGCTAGCGTCTGGGGCGGGGAGCTGTTTTTT.

DNA for the CDR3: TGTGCCACCAGTGACTCAGCCCCAGGGGTGGATAATGAAAAACTGTTTTTT. This encodes CATSDSAPGVDNEKLFF. The chain uses TRBV24-1 and TRBJ1-4; D perhaps matches TRBD1 (6 bases). V lost 4 bases and J lost 4, with 18 bases in between. The length of the CDR3 is 17 residues. Germline V CDR1 and CDR2: KGHDR, SFDVKD.

This chain links TRBV11-2 with TRBJ2-7; tentatively, D is TRBD2 (6 bases). Germline V gene sequence: CDR1 SGHAT, CDR2 FQNNGV. Deletions cut 1 base from V and 3 bases from J, with 10 bases between. The CDR3 runs to 14 residues. CDR3: CASSLAGVFYEQYF. Written as DNA, the CDR3 is TGTGCCAGCAGCTTAGCGGGGGTCTTCTACGAGCAGTACTTC. Full variable domain (outside the CDR3, taken from reference TRBV11-2 and TRBJ2-7): EAGVAQSPRYKIIEKRQSVAFWCNPISGHATLYWYQQILGQGPKLLIQFQNNGVVDDSQLPKDRFSAERLKGVDSTLKIQPAKLEDSAVYLCASSLAGVFYEQYFGPGTRLTVT.

V and J are TRBV25-1 and TRBJ2-7; 9 bases match TRBD1. The V gene end was trimmed by 6 bases and the J gene end by 3 bases; junction bases not matched to a gene: 6. CDR3 length: 14 amino acids. CDR1 and CDR2 (germline): MGHDK, SYGVNS. The CDR3 sequence is CASRPGQGIYEQYF. CDR3 sequence (DNA): TGTGCCAGCAGACCGGGACAGGGAATCTACGAGCAGTACTTC.

The rearrangement uses TRBV10-3 and TRBJ2-7, with D possibly matching TRBD2 (6 bases). CDR1 and CDR2 (germline): ENHRY, SYGVKD. The CDR3 length is 12 residues. Trimming cost V 4 bases and J 6 bases, with 10 bases left between them. CDR3 residues: CAISATAGEQYF. Here the CDR3 DNA reads TGTGCCATCAGTGCGACAGCGGGCGAGCAGTACTTC.

This rearrangement joins TRBV28 to TRBJ1-5, with TRBD1 matching over 8 bases. This CDR3 is 15 amino acids long. With 5 bases clipped from V and 6 bases from J, the junction kept 9 bases outside the gene matches. Germline V CDR1 and CDR2: MDHEN, SYDVKM. The CDR3 bases are TGTGCCAGCAGTCGAACAGGGGGAGGTAGTCAGCCCCAGCATTTT. Residues: CASSRTGGGSQPQHF. Filled out from reference TRBV28 and TRBJ1-5, the complete variable domain reads DVKVTQSSRYLVKRTGEKVFLECVQDMDHENMFWYRQDPGLGLRLIYFSYDVKMKEKGDIPEGYSVSREKKERFSLILESASTNQTSMYLCASSRTGGGSQPQHFGDGTRLSIL.

The chain has TRBV28 and TRBJ2-7; D not resolved. The germline V gene has CDR1 MDHEN and CDR2 SYDVKM. Trimming shortened V by 2 bases and J by 2 bases, and 7 bases separated the two germline ends. The CDR3 is 13 amino acids. CDR3 DNA sequence: TGTGCCAGCAGTTTAGGCGGAACCTACGAGCAGTACTTC. This codes for CASSLGGTYEQYF.

This chain links TRBV2 with TRBJ2-5, with D perhaps TRBD2 (6 bases). This CDR3 has 13 amino acids. Per the germline V gene, CDR1 is SNHLY and CDR2 is FYNNEI. Trimming left V 6 bases short and J 3 bases short, with 11 bases between. CDR3 nucleotides: TGTGCCAGCAGCTGGACTACAGAAGAGACCCAGTACTTC. Translated: CASSWTTEETQYF.

This chain uses TRBV5-1 with TRBJ2-7; TRBD1 matches at 9 bases. Germline trimming cut 1 base from V and 1 base from J; bases unmatched to any gene: 3. Germline values: CDR1 SGHRS, CDR2 YFSETQ. The CDR3 runs 15 residues. This CDR3 reads CASSLQQGASYEQYF. The CDR3 DNA reads TGCGCCAGCAGCTTGCAACAGGGGGCGTCCTACGAGCAGTACTTC.

This chain uses TRBV6-1 with TRBJ1-1, with D maybe TRBD1 (5 bases). The CDR3 spans 14 residues. Deletions cut 2 bases from V and 3 bases from J, with 10 bases between. Germline V gives CDR1 MNHNS, CDR2 SASEGT. In DNA form, the CDR3 reads TGTGCCAGCAGTGAACCAGGGAGGGACACTGAAGCTTTCTTT. The encoded protein is CASSEPGRDTEAFF.

This clone was detected only once. The chain employs TRBV7-2 and TRBJ1-6, with TRBD1 identical over 8 bases. Germline V gene sequence: CDR1 SGHTA, CDR2 FQGNSA. This CDR3 comprises 14 residues. J lost 10 bases, V lost 5 bases, and 7 bases had no gene match. As DNA, the CDR3 is TGTGCCAGCAGCCAGGACAGGGTCAACTCACCCCTCCACTTT. Translating gives CASSQDRVNSPLHF.

This sequence joins TRBV9 and TRBJ1-4; 7 bases are shared with TRBD1. The V gene's germline CDR1 is SGDLS and CDR2 YYNGEE. J was trimmed by 4 bases and V by 4 bases; bases with no gene match: 10. CDR3 length: 16 residues. The CDR3 loop reads CASSPSPGQRNEKLFF. The CDR3 nucleotides read TGTGCCAGCAGCCCCTCACCGGGACAGCGTAATGAAAAACTGTTTTTT.

The chain links TRBV4-3 to TRBJ2-3, with 8 bases matching TRBD2. The CDR3 consists of 14 residues. The J segment lost 5 bases and the V segment lost 1 base, leaving 2 bases of the junction unmatched. The germline V gene has CDR1 LGHNA and CDR2 YSLEER. CDR3 sequence (DNA): TGCGCCAGCAGCCAAGCGGGAGGGCAAGATACGCAGTATTTT. This codes for CASSQAGGQDTQYF.

The V call is TRBV15, the J call TRBJ2-1; TRBD2 matches 10 bases. V lost 5 bases, J lost 12 bases, and 13 bases stayed unmatched. This CDR3 is 15 amino acids long. Germline V gene sequence: CDR1 LNHNV, CDR2 YYDKDF (reference sequence). CDR3 DNA: TGTGCCACCAGCTCTGGACTAGCGGCCGGAATGTTGCAGTTCTTC. Translation gives CATSSGLAAGMLQFF.

In its sample, this clone was seen a few times. The chain uses TRBV19 and TRBJ1-4; no clear D. This CDR3 is 15 amino acids long. V lost 1 base, J lost 8 bases, and 14 bases lay in between. From germline, CDR1 is LNHDA and CDR2 SQIVND (reference sequence). The chain's CDR3 is CASSIVSVTGEKLFF. In nucleotides, the CDR3 is TGTGCCAGTAGTATAGTATCCGTGACCGGGGAAAAACTGTTTTTT.

The chain uses TRBV6-5 and TRBJ1-1; D not resolved. Germline V CDR1 and CDR2: MNHEY, SVGAGI. V lost 6 bases and J 4 bases, leaving 15 bases between the germline ends. This CDR3 spans 14 amino acids. CDR3 sequence reads: CASSGWFSGTEAFF. CDR3 nucleotide sequence: TGTGCCAGCAGCGGATGGTTCTCGGGCACTGAAGCTTTCTTT.

This clone was detected once. This chain connects TRBV5-6 to TRBJ2-7; D might be TRBD1 (6 bases). V lost 0 bases, J lost 3 bases, and 16 bases lay in between. This CDR3 is 16 amino acids long. CDR1 is SGHDT, CDR2 YYEEEE, per germline. The CDR3 region is CASSLGSGTWFYEQYF. CDR3 sequence (DNA): TGTGCCAGCAGCTTGGGTTCCGGGACATGGTTCTACGAGCAGTACTTC.